This T cell receptor (beta chain) was recovered during a study of T cell changes during pregnancy in multiple sclerosis. A single count supports this clone. Clones were read by immunoSEQ multiplex PCR, and TCRdb kept only the in-frame ones, dropping some. This table holds almost 20,000 clones, 70% to 90% found once. Germline V CDR1 and CDR2: SGDLS, YYNGEE. V gave up 3 bases and J gave up 2 bases, with 13 bases separating them. CDR3 length: 15 amino acids. This specimen was CD8+ T cells from peripheral blood mononuclear cells, taken in the third trimester of pregnancy. The chain recombines TRBV9 with TRBJ2-3; a weak D match, TRBD2 (7 bases). This sequence was found in a female donor in good health, enrolled as a control in a pregnancy study. The CDR3 loop reads CASSAAGALTDTQYF. The CDR3, as DNA: TGTGCCAGCAGCGCGGCGGGGGCCCTCACAGATACGCAGTATTTT.